This T cell receptor beta chain originates from a study of blood T cell repertoires in COVID-19. Study summary: Whether acute or convalescent, the COVID-19 samples came from the United States, Italy and Spain. T cells, B-cell-depleted T cells, or PBMCs supplied cDNA or gDNA.

The authors' processing: For nucleated cells, counts were estimated from reference gene primer amplification. Libraries were prepared by immunoSEQ multiplex PCR; TCRdb keeps only in-frame clonotypes and omits some of them. The V and J calls and clone size were taken over from that table, and D and trimming were inferred from the DNA. The repertoire holds over 150,000 clones, with 89% as singletons. Germline values: CDR1 SGDLS, CDR2 YYNGEE. The CDR3 consists of 13 residues. Between the trimmed V and J ends, which lost 3 bases and 3 bases, there was a span of 7 bases. The genes are TRBV9 and TRBJ1-5; the D is unclear. The receptor comes from a young man who had recovered from COVID-19. Sequencing input: peripheral blood. CDR3 residues: CASSAQDNQPQHF. Here the CDR3 DNA reads TGTGCCAGCAGCGCGCAGGACAATCAGCCCCAGCATTTT.